These 31 T cell receptor beta chains came from one sample sequenced in a study of vaccination and CD4 T cells after COVID-19. Treatment denoted: approximately nine-day PBMC culture with coronavirus spike peptide pools or control peptides (ViraFEST assay). Antigens for these TCRs are unknown. The assay that was used to sequence DNA from cultured CD4+ T cells was the Oncomine TCR Beta short-read assay. TCRdb re-called the PCR reads with MiXCR, one entry per CDR3 protein. The sample lists fewer than 20,000 distinct CDR3 sequences; about 61% were seen once. The sequenced sample was CD4+ T cells from blood, cultured in vitro. These TCRs come from a human donor who had recovered from COVID-19.

The chain recombines TRBV23-1 with TRBJ2-5; 7 bases map to TRBD2. TRBV23-1 counts as an open reading frame of uncertain function. The CDR3 extends over 16 amino acids. The junction had 21 bases not matched to a gene; V was cut back by 8 bases and J by 9 bases. The CDR3 DNA reads as TGCGCCAGCCCCCGAATGGGGACTACGGCCGTGGGGGCCCAGTACTTC. It codes for CASPRMGTTAVGAQYF.

This clonotype has a handful of counts. This chain connects TRBV20-1 to TRBJ2-1; D possibly corresponds to TRBD1 (6 bases). This CDR3 is 15 amino acids long. V lost 4 bases and J lost 5, with 18 bases in between. Germline assignment: CDR1 DFQATT and CDR2 SNEGSKA (reference sequence). CDR3 region: CSATRQVLMDNEQFF. The CDR3 nucleotides are TGCAGTGCTACACGACAGGTTTTGATGGACAATGAGCAGTTCTTC.

The chain employs TRBV30 and TRBJ1-1; tentative D call: TRBD1 (5 bases). The germline gives CDR1 GTSNPN, CDR2 SVGIG (reference sequence). Trimming removed 0 bases at V and 6 bases at J, with 20 bases between. The CDR3 extends over 16 amino acids. The CDR3 sequence is CAWSVGPPGAGAEAFF. The CDR3 region has the DNA TGTGCCTGGAGTGTAGGGCCCCCTGGAGCGGGGGCTGAAGCTTTCTTT.

The V gene is TRBV6-1, the J gene TRBJ2-5; tentative D call: TRBD2 (5 bases). The CDR3 has 14 residues. Germline V gene data show CDR1 as MNHNS and CDR2 as SASEGT. Trimming removed 10 bases from V and 5 bases from J, with 20 bases in between. CDR3 protein: CATSRGANVETQYF. The DNA of the CDR3 is TGTGCCACCTCTCGGGGTGCGAATGTGGAGACCCAGTACTTC.

The chain employs TRBV7-3 and TRBJ2-2; D unresolved. The CDR3 runs 15 residues. Germline CDR1 reads SGHTA; CDR2 reads FQGTGA. Trimming took off 0 bases at V and 5 bases at J, with 10 bases between the two ends. CDR3 sequence (DNA): TGTGCCAGCAGCTTAACGTTGAGTGGTACCGGGGAGCTGTTTTTT. This gives the protein CASSLTLSGTGELFF.

This rearrangement joins TRBV4-3 to TRBJ1-1; no reliable D call. Between the trimmed V and J ends, which lost 2 bases and 0 bases, there was a span of 16 bases. Germline lookup yields CDR1 LGHNA and CDR2 YSLEER. The length of the CDR3 is 17 residues. The CDR3 sequence is CASSQMGGALMNTEAFF. The DNA for the CDR3 is TGCGCCAGCAGCCAAATGGGCGGCGCGCTGATGAACACTGAAGCTTTCTTT.

This clonotype was seen a few times. The chain employs TRBV20-1 and TRBJ1-2; no clear D gene. Between the trimmed V and J ends, which lost 6 bases and 2 bases, there was a span of 10 bases. The CDR3 has 12 amino acids. Looked up from germline, CDR1 is DFQATT and CDR2 is SNEGSKA (reference sequence). DNA for the CDR3: TGCAGTGCCACGACACGGAACTATGGCTACACCTTC. It encodes CSATTRNYGYTF.

Only one count was recorded for this clonotype. The chain joins TRBV20-1 to TRBJ2-2; 11 bases are a match to TRBD2. The V and J ends lost 2 bases and 2 bases, in that order; junction bases with no gene match: 4. Germline V gene data show CDR1 as DFQATT and CDR2 as SNEGSKA (reference sequence). This CDR3 is built from 16 residues. The CDR3 coding sequence is TGCAGTGCTAGACCTCTAGCGGGAGGCAACACCGGGGAGCTGTTTTTT. This sequence encodes CSARPLAGGNTGELFF.

V usage is TRBV7-9 and J usage is TRBJ2-1; 8 positions match TRBD1. Unmatched junction bases numbered 9, after V lost 0 bases and J lost 8 bases. There are 16 residues in the CDR3. Germline CDR1 is SEHNR and CDR2 is FQNEAQ (reference sequence). Here the CDR3 reads CASSLALAGGADEQFF. The CDR3 coding sequence is TGTGCCAGCAGCTTAGCGCTAGCAGGGGGCGCGGATGAGCAGTTCTTC.

This chain uses TRBV7-9 with TRBJ1-2, with 8 positions matching TRBD1. Germline V CDR1 and CDR2: SEHNR, FQNEAQ (reference sequence). The J segment lost 2 bases and the V segment lost 4 bases, leaving 3 bases of the junction unmatched. The CDR3 is 14 amino acids. The CDR3 sequence is CASSSRQGNYGYTF. The CDR3, as DNA: TGTGCCAGCAGCTCACGACAGGGGAACTATGGCTACACCTTC.

This clonotype has just a few counts. The chain links TRBV24-1 to TRBJ2-3; 7 bases map to TRBD2. The V and J ends lost 4 bases and 0 bases, in that order; junction bases with no gene match: 6. The length of the CDR3 is 16 residues. The germline CDR1 and CDR2 sequences are KGHDR and SFDVKD. The CDR3 region is CATSDPRSGSTDTQYF. The CDR3 region has the DNA TGTGCCACCAGTGACCCTCGTAGCGGGAGCACAGATACGCAGTATTTT.

The V and J genes are TRBV23-1 and TRBJ2-7; 7 bases map to TRBD1. TRBV23-1 is reported as an ORF; its role is uncertain. CDR3 size: 14 residues. V was pared by 7 bases and J by 1 base, with 7 bases of the junction left unmatched. CDR3 residues: CASITGTESYEQYF. As DNA, the CDR3 is TGCGCCAGCATTACCGGGACAGAGTCCTACGAGCAGTACTTC.

This chain joins TRBV7-3 and TRBJ2-5; possibly TRBD2 for D (5 bases). Germline-derived CDR1 and CDR2 are SGHTA and FQGTGA. The length of the CDR3 is 15 residues. V was pared by 1 base and J by 3 bases, with 12 bases between. For the CDR3, the DNA is TGTGCCAGCAGCTTAAGGGCGGCGCGGGAAGAGACCCAGTACTTC. This sequence encodes CASSLRAAREETQYF. The variable domain in full, completed from reference TRBV7-3 and TRBJ2-5, reads GAGVSQTPSNKVTEKGKYVELRCDPISGHTALYWYRQSLGQGPEFLIYFQGTGAADDSGLPNDRFFAVRPEGSVSTLKIQRTERGDSAVYLCASSLRAAREETQYFGPGTRLLVL.

The genes are TRBV20-1 and TRBJ2-3; 7 bases align to TRBD1. Germline CDR1 is DFQATT and CDR2 is SNEGSKA (reference sequence). The junction had 6 bases not matched to a gene; V was cut back by 4 bases and J by 2 bases. The CDR3 has 14 amino acids. CDR3 bases: TGCAGTGCTACAGGACAGGCATACACAGATACGCAGTATTTT. Encoded protein: CSATGQAYTDTQYF.

The rearrangement links TRBV11-1 to TRBJ2-7; 11 bases align to TRBD2. CDR3 size: 16 residues. Germline assignment: CDR1 SGHAT and CDR2 FQDESV (reference sequence). J lost 2 bases, V lost 4 bases, and 7 bases had no gene match. The CDR3 spells CASSSRLAGKTYEQYF. CDR3 DNA sequence: TGTGCCAGCAGCTCAAGACTAGCGGGAAAAACCTACGAGCAGTACTTC.

The J gene is TRBJ2-2, the V gene TRBV6-1; 7 bases agree with TRBD1. CDR1 and CDR2 from the germline V gene are MNHNS and SASEGT. The junction had 11 bases not matched to a gene; V was cut back by 6 bases and J by 1 base. CDR3 length equals 17 residues. The CDR3 nucleotides are TGTGCCAGCAGCCCGGACAGGAATATTTGGAACACCGGGGAGCTGTTTTTT. It codes for CASSPDRNIWNTGELFF.

The chain links TRBV27 to TRBJ2-3, with a possible D match to TRBD2 (5 bases). The V end was cut by 3 bases, the J end by 0 bases, with 13 bases between. The length of the CDR3 is 16 residues. The V gene's germline CDR1 is MNHEY and CDR2 SMNVEV (reference sequence). The DNA of the CDR3 is TGTGCCAGCAGTTTGGAGGCCGTGTTCAGCACAGATACGCAGTATTTT. It yields the protein CASSLEAVFSTDTQYF.

This clonotype was counted once. J is TRBJ2-5 and V is TRBV12-3 or TRBV12-4; D uncertain. The CDR3 has 13 amino acids. Trimming cost V 5 bases and J 10 bases, with 17 bases left between them. The CDR3 is CASSGRPERNQYF. The CDR3 region has the DNA TGTGCCAGCAGTGGGCGCCCCGAGAGGAACCAGTACTTC.

This chain links TRBV27 with TRBJ1-5, with D perhaps TRBD1 (5 bases). Trimming pared 1 base from V and 1 base from J, leaving 11 bases between. The CDR3 is made up of 16 amino acids. Germline V gene sequence: CDR1 MNHEY, CDR2 SMNVEV (reference sequence). The chain's CDR3 is CASSLFSGTSNQPQHF. In DNA, the CDR3 is TGTGCCAGCAGTTTATTTTCGGGGACCAGCAATCAGCCCCAGCATTTT.

Only a few counts were recorded for this clonotype. The chain joins TRBV19 to TRBJ1-1; no clear D gene. In germline, CDR1 is LNHDA, CDR2 SQIVND (reference sequence). Between the trimmed V and J ends, which lost 0 bases and 6 bases, there was a span of 11 bases. The length of the CDR3 is 14 residues. This CDR3 is CASSIDHVAAEAFF. CDR3 in DNA: TGTGCCAGTAGTATAGATCATGTCGCGGCTGAAGCTTTCTTT.

This rearrangement joins TRBV20-1 to TRBJ2-5; D is possibly TRBD2 (6 bases). The CDR3 has 14 amino acids. The germline gives CDR1 DFQATT, CDR2 SNEGSKA (reference sequence). The V and J ends lost 3 bases and 5 bases respectively, with 16 bases between them. CDR3 bases: TGCAGTGCTAGTGGGCGGGACTTCGGGGAGACCCAGTACTTC. Protein: CSASGRDFGETQYF.

V is TRBV6-1 and J is TRBJ1-2; 11 nucleotides align to TRBD1. Germline V gene sequence: CDR1 MNHNS, CDR2 SASEGT. The J segment lost 3 bases and the V segment lost 4 bases, leaving 10 bases of the junction unmatched. The CDR3 is made up of 17 amino acids. CDR3 nucleotides: TGTGCCAGCAGTGTGGGACAGGGGGAGAGGATCGACTATGGCTACACCTTC. It translates to CASSVGQGERIDYGYTF.

This clonotype was observed a few times. The chain combines TRBV15 with TRBJ2-6; a weak D match, TRBD2 (5 bases). CDR3 size: 16 residues. V lost 0 bases and J 2 bases, leaving 8 bases between the germline ends. Per the germline V gene, CDR1 is LNHNV and CDR2 is YYDKDF (reference sequence). CDR3 bases: TGTGCCACCAGCAGAGATCACGGGGCTGGGGCCAACGTCCTGACTTTC. Translation: CATSRDHGAGANVLTF.

V gene TRBV30 combines with J gene TRBJ1-5, with 7 bases matching TRBD1. The CDR3 is 14 residues long. Germline CDR1 reads GTSNPN; CDR2 reads SVGIG (reference sequence). The ends lost 2 bases at V and 5 bases at J; junction bases unmatched: 6. CDR3 in DNA: TGTGCCTGGAGTCGACAGGGTCGTGATCAGCCCCAGCATTTT. Translating gives CAWSRQGRDQPQHF. The full variable domain, in which reference TRBV30 and TRBJ1-5 provide the parts outside the CDR3, is SQTIHQWPATLVQPVGSPLSLECTVEGTSNPNLYWYRQAAGRGLQLLFYSVGIGQISSEVPQNLSASRPQDRQFILSSKKLLLSDSGFYLCAWSRQGRDQPQHFGDGTRLSIL.

V usage is TRBV20-1 and J usage is TRBJ2-1; TRBD2 matches at 14 bases. CDR3 size: 14 residues. The V gene's germline CDR1 is DFQATT and CDR2 SNEGSKA (reference sequence). As DNA, the CDR3 is TGCTCCAGGACTAGCGGGGGGCTATCTGGGGAGCAGTTCTTC. Protein: CSRTSGGLSGEQFF.

The genes are TRBV19 and TRBJ2-3; 7 bases line up with TRBD1. Germline assignment: CDR1 LNHDA and CDR2 SQIVND (reference sequence). The CDR3 is 13 residues long. V dropped 3 bases and J dropped 5; count of bases not matched to a gene: 2. CDR3 nucleotide sequence: TGTGCCAGTAGTATTGACAGGGAAGATACGCAGTATTTT. It codes for CASSIDREDTQYF.

The chain uses TRBV7-9 and TRBJ1-1; no reliable D call. The V gene's germline CDR1 is SEHNR and CDR2 FQNEAQ (reference sequence). Trimming pared 7 bases from V and 1 base from J, leaving 13 bases between. The CDR3 spans 14 residues. The CDR3: CASIVGLQNTEAFF. The DNA of the CDR3 is TGTGCCAGCATTGTAGGACTCCAGAACACTGAAGCTTTCTTT.

The chain carries TRBV10-3 and TRBJ2-1; the match to TRBD1 covers 9 bases. The CDR3 extends over 13 amino acids. J was trimmed by 7 bases and V by 10 bases; bases with no gene match: 8. Per germline, CDR1 ENHRY and CDR2 SYGVKD. The CDR3 region is CATLQGAQNEQFF. The DNA of the CDR3 is TGTGCCACCTTACAGGGGGCGCAGAATGAGCAGTTCTTC.

V is TRBV12-3 or TRBV12-4 and J is TRBJ1-1; D remains unclear. V dropped 6 bases and J dropped 1 base, with 9 bases sitting between them. The CDR3 is made up of 13 amino acids. The CDR3 DNA reads TGTGCCAGCAGACGGACTGGGAACACTGAAGCTTTCTTT. Translating it yields CASRRTGNTEAFF.

The chain combines TRBV6-4 with TRBJ2-3; TRBD1 might be the D (5 bases). The CDR3 sequence is 13 residues long. The germline V and J ends were trimmed by 3 bases and 7 bases, with 11 bases remaining between them. Germline CDR1 is MRHNA and CDR2 is SNTAGT. CDR3 region: CASSEGRENTQYF. Here the CDR3 DNA reads TGTGCCAGCAGTGAAGGCAGGGAAAATACGCAGTATTTT.

The V call is TRBV6-2 or TRBV6-3, the J call TRBJ1-1; D might be TRBD1 (6 bases). The CDR3 is 16 amino acids. V lost 6 bases and J 1 base, leaving 18 bases between the germline ends. Germline CDR1 reads MNHEY; CDR2 reads SVGEGT. CDR3 in amino acids: CASRPSGAPTNTEAFF. The CDR3 DNA sequence: TGTGCCAGCAGGCCCTCAGGGGCCCCCACGAACACTGAAGCTTTCTTT.